These T cell receptor beta chains were read from a single sample in a study of cytomegalovirus exposure and HLA in healthy donors. The protocol was immunoSEQ multiplex PCR, while the TCRdb copy is restricted to in-frame clones and leaves out a portion. The data contain about 190,000 clones, roughly 80% of them seen just once; the ten biggest clones take up over 1.5%. Material: PBMCs. These TCRs come from a woman under 30 in good health and CMV-seronegative. The CDR3 runs from the conserved cysteine through the conserved F or W. Each record gives: V gene, D gene, clone size, J gene, CDR3 protein, CDR3 DNA. The D gene is left open where the match is weak. Clone size is given for some rows only: seen once, a few or many times, or a class if the clone is expanded.

TRBV27	-	once	TRBJ1-6	CASSPTRGSYNSPLHF	TGTGCCAGCAGTCCTACCAGGGGCTCCTATAATTCACCCCTCCACTTT
TRBV27	TRBD2	-	TRBJ2-5	CASSLSSSGVETQYF	TGTGCCAGCAGTTTATCGTCTAGCGGGGTAGAGACCCAGTACTTC
TRBV27	-	few	TRBJ1-2	CASSLRGYSANYGYTF	TGTGCCAGCAGTTTAAGAGGCTACTCAGCTAACTATGGCTACACCTTC
TRBV10-3	-	few	TRBJ2-1	CAAKGGGFNEQFF	TGTGCCGCCAAAGGGGGGGGTTTCAATGAGCAGTTCTTC
TRBV13	TRBD2	-	TRBJ2-1	CASSFGTSGPWQFF	TGTGCCAGCAGCTTTGGGACTAGCGGCCCATGGCAGTTCTTC
TRBV11-2	TRBD1	-	TRBJ2-4	CASSLTRDRGRLAKNIQYF	TGTGCCAGCAGCTTAACCCGGGACAGGGGGCGGTTAGCCAAAAACATTCAGTACTTC
TRBV9	-	-	TRBJ2-7	CASSVGEPSYEQYF	TGTGCCAGCAGCGTCGGAGAGCCTAGCTACGAGCAGTACTTC
TRBV11-2	-	-	TRBJ2-6	CASSLRDWGRSGANVLTF	TGTGCCAGCAGCTTAAGGGACTGGGGCCGATCAGGGGCCAACGTCCTGACTTTC
TRBV2	-	-	TRBJ1-1	CASSTGFNTEAFF	TGTGCCAGCAGTACAGGGTTTAACACTGAAGCTTTCTTT
TRBV4-2	-	-	TRBJ1-5	CASSQGGDVGNQPQHF	TGTGCCAGCAGCCAAGGTGGAGATGTAGGCAATCAGCCCCAGCATTTT
TRBV28	TRBD1	-	TRBJ2-7	CASKTGVSYEQYF	TGTGCCAGCAAGACAGGGGTCTCCTACGAGCAGTACTTC
TRBV28	-	once	TRBJ1-4	CASRPTRQPGEKLFF	TGTGCCAGCAGGCCGACGAGGCAGCCCGGGGAAAAACTGTTTTTT
TRBV10-1	-	-	TRBJ2-2	CAIQDKNTGELFF	TGCGCCATCCAGGACAAGAACACCGGGGAGCTGTTTTTT
TRBV6-4	TRBD2	-	TRBJ2-1	CASSDSTGGWSEQFF	TGTGCCAGCAGTGACTCGACGGGGGGTTGGAGTGAGCAGTTCTTC
TRBV9	TRBD1	-	TRBJ1-5	CASSTGGDDNQPQHF	TGTGCCAGCAGCACAGGGGGCGATGACAATCAGCCCCAGCATTTT
TRBV7-9	TRBD1	-	TRBJ2-2	CASSATGANTGELFF	TGTGCCAGCAGCGCGACAGGGGCGAACACCGGGGAGCTGTTTTTT
TRBV28	-	-	TRBJ1-5	CASSWSRNNQPQHF	TGTGCCAGCAGCTGGTCCAGGAACAATCAGCCCCAGCATTTT
TRBV6-5	TRBD2	-	TRBJ2-3	CASSSVAGVSTDTQYF	TGTGCCAGCAGTTCCGTTGCGGGAGTGAGCACAGATACGCAGTATTTT
TRBV9	-	-	TRBJ2-1	CASSVEGGADEQFF	TGTGCCAGCAGCGTAGAAGGAGGGGCAGATGAGCAGTTCTTC
TRBV28	TRBD1	-	TRBJ1-2	CASSKGTVNYGYTF	TGTGCCAGCAGCAAAGGGACAGTTAACTATGGCTACACCTTC
TRBV28	-	-	TRBJ2-2	CASSFWRGNTGELFF	TGTGCCAGCAGTTTCTGGCGCGGGAACACCGGGGAGCTGTTTTTT
TRBV5-6	-	-	TRBJ2-7	CASSFLMVQDEQYF	TGTGCCAGCAGCTTTCTAATGGTACAGGACGAGCAGTACTTC
TRBV9	TRBD1	-	TRBJ2-3	CASSVGQGMMDTQYF	TGTGCCAGCAGCGTTGGACAGGGCATGATGGATACGCAGTATTTT
TRBV4-2	-	-	TRBJ2-1	CASSQGSETHYNEQFF	TGTGCCAGCAGCCAAGGGAGTGAGACCCACTACAATGAGCAGTTCTTC
TRBV28	TRBD1	-	TRBJ1-2	CASRQGRGGSYGYTF	TGTGCCAGCAGACAGGGGCGCGGAGGAAGCTATGGCTACACCTTC
TRBV7-3	-	once	TRBJ2-6	CASSPTGSGANVLTF	TGTGCCAGCAGCCCTACCGGGTCTGGGGCCAACGTCCTGACTTTC
TRBV27	TRBD1	-	TRBJ1-5	CASSPDRVGNQPQHF	TGTGCCAGCAGTCCGGACAGGGTTGGCAATCAGCCCCAGCATTTT
TRBV10-1	-	-	TRBJ2-7	CASSDQSYEQYF	TGCGCCAGCAGTGACCAATCCTACGAGCAGTACTTC
TRBV4-1	-	few	TRBJ1-1	CASSRIQLMNTEAFF	TGCGCCAGCAGCCGCATACAGCTGATGAACACTGAAGCTTTCTTT
TRBV5-6	TRBD2	-	TRBJ2-1	CASSSSGGLYNEQFF	TGTGCCAGCAGCTCTAGCGGGGGCCTTTACAATGAGCAGTTCTTC
TRBV13	TRBD1	-	TRBJ2-3	CASSEDRGDTDTQYF	TGTGCCAGCAGCGAAGACAGGGGGGACACAGATACGCAGTATTTT
TRBV7-3	TRBD1	-	TRBJ2-7	CASSEGTAPYEQYF	TGTGCCAGCAGCGAAGGGACAGCTCCCTACGAGCAGTACTTC
TRBV19	-	-	TRBJ1-5	CASTPPGGRSAGQPQHF	TGTGCCAGTACCCCACCCGGGGGTAGGTCGGCGGGTCAGCCCCAGCATTTT
TRBV5-6	-	-	TRBJ2-7	CASSLWTDDEQYF	TGTGCCAGCAGCTTGTGGACAGATGACGAGCAGTACTTC
TRBV7-9	TRBD2	few	TRBJ2-2	CASSRLAGSTGELFF	TGTGCCAGCAGCCGACTAGCGGGGAGTACCGGGGAGCTGTTTTTT
TRBV4-2	TRBD1	once	TRBJ1-2	CASSQVLQGAGGYTF	TGTGCCAGCAGCCAAGTATTACAGGGGGCGGGTGGCTACACCTTC